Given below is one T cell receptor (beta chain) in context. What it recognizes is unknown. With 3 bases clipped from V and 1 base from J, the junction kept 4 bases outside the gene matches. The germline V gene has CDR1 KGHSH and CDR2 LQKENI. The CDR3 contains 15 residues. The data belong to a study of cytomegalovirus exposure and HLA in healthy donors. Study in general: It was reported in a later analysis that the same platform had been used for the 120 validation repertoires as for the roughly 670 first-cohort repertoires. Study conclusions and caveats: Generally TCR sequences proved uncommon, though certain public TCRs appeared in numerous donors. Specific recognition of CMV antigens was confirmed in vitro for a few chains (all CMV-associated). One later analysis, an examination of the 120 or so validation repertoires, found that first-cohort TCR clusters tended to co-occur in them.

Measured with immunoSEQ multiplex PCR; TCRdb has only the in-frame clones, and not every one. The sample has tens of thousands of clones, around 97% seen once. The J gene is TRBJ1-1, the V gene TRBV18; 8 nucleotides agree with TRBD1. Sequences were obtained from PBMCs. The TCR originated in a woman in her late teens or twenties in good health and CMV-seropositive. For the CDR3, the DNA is TGTGCCAGCTCACCGCAGGGGGCGCGGAACACTGAAGCTTTCTTT. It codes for CASSPQGARNTEAFF.